Each of the 2 T cell receptor beta chains below was sequenced from the same sample in a study of blood T cells in healthy people across ages. Sample-barcoded 5' priming and a J-beta primer mix drove a second PCR of about 7 to 12 cycles. MiXCR, run by TCRdb on the 5' RACE reads, gives a single entry per CDR3 protein. The table has around 690,000 distinct CDR3 sequences, around three fifths seen once. The sequenced sample was blood. Source of these receptors: a man aged 60 to 69 in good health.

V is TRBV7-2 and J is TRBJ1-1, with 9 positions matching TRBD1. The V gene end was trimmed by 4 bases and the J gene end by 7 bases; junction bases not matched to a gene: 4. CDR1 is SGHTA, CDR2 FQGNSA, per germline. The CDR3 consists of 13 residues. The CDR3 DNA reads as TGTGCCAGCAGCTCGACAGGGGGAAATGAAGCTTTCTTT. Amino acids: CASSSTGGNEAFF.

V and J are TRBV10-1 and TRBJ2-1, with D unresolved. Trimming pared 0 bases from V and 2 bases from J, leaving 11 bases between. The CDR3 is made up of 16 amino acids. The germline CDR1 and CDR2 sequences are WNHNN and SYGVQD (reference sequence). The CDR3 region is CASSESDGWAYNEQFF. The CDR3 nucleotides read TGCGCCAGCAGTGAGTCGGACGGGTGGGCCTACAATGAGCAGTTCTTC.